A selection of T cell receptor beta chains follows, all from one sample in a study of CD8 T cells in Susac syndrome. TCRdb reprocessed the immunoSEQ multiplex PCR reads with MiXCR, giving one entry per CDR3 protein. The data contain about 110,000 distinct CDR3 sequences, 90% to 98% of them singletons. The sample was CD4+ T cells from PBMCs. These receptor sequences come from a human donor in good health. Both conserved end residues are part of each CDR3. A D gene is named only where the DNA matches it firmly. Clone size is shown for a subset of rows, as once, few, many or a class of expanded clone.

CDR3 DNA,CDR3 protein,D gene,V gene,J gene,clone size,CDR3 length
TGTGCCAGCAGCCAAGAAGTAAAAGCGGGGGTAACCGGGGAGCTGTTTTTT,CASSQEVKAGVTGELFF,TRBD2,TRBV3-1,TRBJ2-2,.,17
TGTGCCACCAGATCGGGACAGTCCTCCTACAATGAGCAGTTCTTC,CATRSGQSSYNEQFF,TRBD1,TRBV24-1,TRBJ2-1,once,15
TGTGCCACCAGTGATCAAGGAGGCAGGCCCAACAATGAGCAGTTCTTC,CATSDQGGRPNNEQFF,.,TRBV24-1,TRBJ2-1,.,16
TGTGCCAGCAGCCTTCTGGGACAGGGAATTTCCTACGAGCAGTACTTC,CASSLLGQGISYEQYF,TRBD1,TRBV3-1,TRBJ2-7,.,16
TGTGCCTGGAGGGCCTCCGGGGAGACCCAGTACTTC,CAWRASGETQYF,.,TRBV30,TRBJ2-5,.,12
TGTGCCAGCAGCTTAAGGGCTAGCGGGAGCAGCGAGCAGTACTTC,CASSLRASGSSEQYF,TRBD2,TRBV7-2,TRBJ2-7,.,15
TGTGCCAGCAGCCCTGGCGCAACTACCCAAGAGACCCAGTACTTC,CASSPGATTQETQYF,.,TRBV7-2,TRBJ2-5,.,15
TGTGCCTGGAGACGCAGTTCGAACACCGGGGAGCTGTTTTTT,CAWRRSSNTGELFF,.,TRBV30,TRBJ2-2,.,14
TGTGCCAGCAGTTGGGACAGCCCCTACGAGCAGTACTTC,CASSWDSPYEQYF,TRBD1,TRBV7-2,TRBJ2-7,.,13
TGTGCCAGCTCACCGGCAGGCGAGAATTCACCCCTCCACTTT,CASSPAGENSPLHF,.,TRBV18,TRBJ1-6,.,14
TGCGCCAGCAAATACAGGGAAAACACCGGGGAGCTGTTTTTT,CASKYRENTGELFF,.,TRBV5-1,TRBJ2-2,few,14
TGTGCCAGCAGCGTAGGATCAGGCCGGGAGACCCAGTACTTC,CASSVGSGRETQYF,.,TRBV9,TRBJ2-5,.,14
TGCAGTGCCCCCCACACGTATGAAAAACTGTTTTTT,CSAPHTYEKLFF,.,TRBV20-1,TRBJ1-4,.,12
TGTGCCAGCAGCCACCCACAGGGGATTGTGGCCAACGTCCTGACTTTC,CASSHPQGIVANVLTF,TRBD1,TRBV4-2,TRBJ2-6,.,16
TGTGCCAGCAGCCAACAGGGATTCGAGACTTTCTTT,CASSQQGFETFF,.,TRBV6-1,TRBJ1-1,.,12
TGTGCCAGCAGTGAAAGGACATATGGTGGCTACACCTTC,CASSERTYGGYTF,.,TRBV2,TRBJ1-2,.,13
TGTGCCAGCAGACAACCGGGACAGGGGGGAGAGACCCAGTACTTC,CASRQPGQGGETQYF,TRBD1,TRBV2,TRBJ2-5,.,15
TGCAGTGCTAGAAGGGACAGGAACACCGGGGAGCTGTTTTTT,CSARRDRNTGELFF,TRBD1,TRBV20-1,TRBJ2-2,.,14
TGTGCCACCTCCAATGGTGGGAAAGAGACCCAGTACTTC,CATSNGGKETQYF,.,TRBV24-1,TRBJ2-5,.,13
TGCAGCGTTGGGACAGGGAACTCTGGGGCCAACGTCCTGACTTTC,CSVGTGNSGANVLTF,TRBD1,TRBV29-1,TRBJ2-6,.,15
TGTGCCATCAGTGACAACACAAGAGGGAGCACAGATACGCAGTATTTT,CAISDNTRGSTDTQYF,.,TRBV10-3,TRBJ2-3,.,16
TGCGCCAGCAGCAGACTAGCGGAACAAGAGACCCAGTACTTC,CASSRLAEQETQYF,TRBD2,TRBV5-1,TRBJ2-5,once,14
TGCAGCGTCGGACGAGAGGTTGGGGAGCTGTTTTTT,CSVGREVGELFF,.,TRBV29-1,TRBJ2-2,.,12
TGTGCCAGCAGCACCCCGGACAGGGACCATGGCTACACCTTC,CASSTPDRDHGYTF,TRBD1,TRBV7-9,TRBJ1-2,.,14
TGTGCCAGCAGGCTAAGCGGGGGCCACACCGGGGAGCTGTTTTTT,CASRLSGGHTGELFF,TRBD2,TRBV7-2,TRBJ2-2,.,15